A single sample gave rise to the 32 T cell receptor beta chains below, sequenced in a study of OX40 agonist ivuxolimab in advanced cancers. Data came from immunoSEQ multiplex PCR; TCRdb stores just in-frame clones and leaves some out. The data contain 30,000 to 40,000 clones, roughly four fifths of them singletons. The sequencing used CD4+ or CD8+ T cells sorted from blood, collected in a trial of the OX40 agonist ivuxolimab. The receptors originated from an adult with an advanced solid tumor such as melanoma, head and neck, liver or kidney cancer.

V gene TRBV30 combines with J gene TRBJ2-5; D is perhaps TRBD1 or TRBD2 (5 bases each). TRBJ2-7 explains the end of the DNA better; the J call may be wrong. This CDR3 spans 11 amino acids. In germline, CDR1 is GTSNPN, CDR2 SVGIG (reference sequence). The CDR3: CAWSQGREQYF. As DNA, the CDR3 is TGTGCCTGGAGCCAGGGACGCGAGCAGTACTTC.

The J gene is TRBJ1-1, the V gene TRBV10-3; D is uncertain. Germline V gives CDR1 ENHRY, CDR2 SYGVKD. CDR3 length: 11 residues. V lost 3 bases, J lost 6 bases, and 5 bases lay in between. CDR3 amino acids: CAISERAEAFF. The CDR3 DNA reads as TGTGCCATCAGTGAAAGGGCTGAAGCTTTCTTT.

V is TRBV19 and J is TRBJ2-2, with 10 positions matching TRBD1. V shed 7 bases and J 7 bases; nucleotides not matched to a gene: 15. The CDR3 length is 17 residues. CDR1 and CDR2 from the germline V gene are LNHDA and SQIVND (reference sequence). CDR3 nucleotides: TGTGCCAGTACCCAATCCCGGGACAGGGGTTCCCGCGGGGAGCTGTTTTTT. Residues: CASTQSRDRGSRGELFF.

V and J are TRBV6-5 and TRBJ1-3; D may be TRBD1 (6 bases). Germline CDR1 reads MNHEY; CDR2 reads SVGAGI. The CDR3 runs 15 residues. V lost 0 bases, J lost 3 bases, and 9 bases lay in between. CDR3 coding DNA: TGTGCCAGCAGTTACTCCGAGGGGGGTGGAAACACCATATATTTT. This translates into CASSYSEGGGNTIYF.

The chain joins TRBV18 to TRBJ1-1, with D perhaps TRBD1 (6 bases). The V gene's germline CDR1 is KGHSH and CDR2 LQKENI. The CDR3 extends over 16 amino acids. V was trimmed by 1 base and J by 3 bases, leaving 15 bases between them. The CDR3 DNA reads TGTGCCAGCTCACCACGATACGGGGGCCGTGACACTGAAGCTTTCTTT. Its protein product is CASSPRYGGRDTEAFF.

The chain combines TRBV7-2 with TRBJ2-3, with 13 bases matching TRBD2. Trimming at V came to 2 bases and at J to 2 bases, leaving 4 bases not matched to a gene. Germline CDR1 is SGHTA and CDR2 is FQGNSA. CDR3 length equals 17 residues. CDR3 nucleotides: TGTGCCAGCAGCTTAAGGGGACTAGCGGGGACCACAGATACGCAGTATTTT. Residues: CASSLRGLAGTTDTQYF.

This clone was counted only a few times. The chain has TRBV5-6 and TRBJ2-2; TRBD1 agrees at 10 bases. The CDR3 has 17 residues. With 0 bases clipped from V and 4 bases from J, the junction kept 6 bases outside the gene matches. Germline loops: CDR1 SGHDT, CDR2 YYEEEE. The CDR3 spells CASSLGGTGVFTGELFF. The CDR3 coding sequence is TGTGCCAGCAGCTTGGGTGGGACAGGGGTTTTCACCGGGGAGCTGTTTTTT.

CDR3 sequence reads: CASSQRSGASYEQYF. The DNA for the CDR3 is TGTGCCAGCAGCCAAAGGTCCGGGGCCTCCTACGAGCAGTACTTC. V is TRBV7-6 and J is TRBJ2-7; possibly TRBD1 or TRBD2 for D (5 bases each). Germline CDR1 is SGHVS and CDR2 is FNYEAQ. V lost 5 bases, J lost 0 bases, and 14 bases lay in between. The CDR3 runs 15 residues. The full variable domain, completed using reference TRBV7-6 and TRBJ2-7, is GAGVSQSPRYKVTKRGQDVALRCDPISGHVSLYWYRQALGQGPEFLTYFNYEAQQDKSGLPNDRFSAERPEGSISTLTIQRTEQRDSAMYRCASSQRSGASYEQYFGPGTRLTVT.

The V and J genes are TRBV7-9 and TRBJ2-2; 8 positions match TRBD2. This CDR3 comprises 14 residues. The germline V gene encodes CDR1 SEHNR and CDR2 FQNEAQ (reference sequence). V shed 6 bases, J shed 4 bases, and the junction held 4 bases outside the gene matches. The CDR3 here is CASSLTSATGELFF. The CDR3 DNA reads as TGTGCCAGCAGTTTGACTAGCGCCACCGGGGAGCTGTTTTTT. Looking up the rest from reference TRBV7-9 and TRBJ2-2 gives the full variable domain: DTGVSQNPRHKITKRGQNVTFRCDPISEHNRLYWYRQTLGQGPEFLTYFQNEAQLEKSRLLSDRFSAERPKGSFSTLEIQRTEQGDSAMYLCASSLTSATGELFFGEGSRLTVL.

The rearrangement uses TRBV28 and TRBJ2-5; D is uncertain. CDR1 is MDHEN, CDR2 SYDVKM, per germline. This CDR3 is 13 amino acids long. The ends were cut back, 7 bases at V and 4 bases at J, with 13 bases in the middle. The DNA for the CDR3 is TGTGCCAGCACCGTCCCCGGTGTAGAGACCCAGTACTTC. Encoded protein: CASTVPGVETQYF.

This sequence joins TRBV11-2 and TRBJ1-5, with D unresolved. Germline V lookup: CDR1 SGHAT, CDR2 FQNNGV. Trimming cost V 5 bases and J 7 bases, with 15 bases left between them. The CDR3 is 14 residues long. The CDR3 loop reads CASSPNSGSQPQHF. In nucleotides, the CDR3 is TGTGCCAGCAGCCCTAACTCGGGGAGCCAGCCCCAGCATTTT. Based on the CDR3 plus reference TRBV11-2 and TRBJ1-5, the full variable domain is EAGVAQSPRYKIIEKRQSVAFWCNPISGHATLYWYQQILGQGPKLLIQFQNNGVVDDSQLPKDRFSAERLKGVDSTLKIQPAKLEDSAVYLCASSPNSGSQPQHFGDGTRLSIL.

This chain links TRBV5-1 with TRBJ2-7; D remains ambiguous. The CDR3 sequence is 14 residues long. Germline V gene lookup returns CDR1 SGHRS and CDR2 YFSETQ. V gave up 0 bases and J gave up 1 base, with 8 bases separating them. CDR3 in amino acids: CASSLEWSSYEQYF. The DNA for the CDR3 is TGCGCCAGCAGCTTGGAATGGAGTTCCTACGAGCAGTACTTC.

This clone was picked up one time. J is TRBJ2-1 and V is TRBV4-1; 7 nucleotides line up with TRBD1. The junction had 8 bases not matched to a gene; V was cut back by 0 bases and J by 15 bases. This CDR3 contains 13 residues. The germline V gene encodes CDR1 MGHRA and CDR2 YSYEKL. The DNA for the CDR3 is TGCGCCAGCAGCCAAGAGACCGGTAGGGGGCCGTTCTTC. Translated, it gives CASSQETGRGPFF.

This rearrangement joins TRBV7-9 to TRBJ1-4, with D hard to call. Germline values: CDR1 SEHNR, CDR2 FQNEAQ (reference sequence). This CDR3 region has 15 residues. The V and J ends lost 1 base and 6 bases respectively, with 12 bases between them. CDR3 loop: CASSLEVARDEKLFF. CDR3 sequence (DNA): TGTGCCAGCAGCTTAGAGGTGGCGAGAGATGAAAAACTGTTTTTT.

The chain employs TRBV2 and TRBJ1-5; 9 bases agree with TRBD1. Germline values: CDR1 SNHLY, CDR2 FYNNEI. V was clipped by 4 bases and J by 3 bases; unmatched bases: 10. The length of the CDR3 is 17 residues. The CDR3 loop is CASSVLGGTGNNQPQHF. The DNA for the CDR3 is TGTGCCAGCAGTGTTCTCGGCGGGACAGGGAACAATCAGCCCCAGCATTTT. The full variable domain, in which reference TRBV2 and TRBJ1-5 provide the parts outside the CDR3, is EPEVTQTPSHQVTQMGQEVILRCVPISNHLYFYWYRQILGQKVEFLVSFYNNEISEKSEIFDDQFSVERPDGSNFTLKIRSTKLEDSAMYFCASSVLGGTGNNQPQHFGDGTRLSIL.

The chain carries TRBV7-9 and TRBJ2-3, with D possibly TRBD1 on 5 matching bases. Per germline, CDR1 SEHNR and CDR2 FQNEAQ (reference sequence). V shed 1 base and J shed 3 bases, with 5 bases lying between them. The CDR3 is 13 residues long. The CDR3 DNA sequence: TGTGCCAGCAGCTTAGGACAGACAGATACGCAGTATTTT. Its translation: CASSLGQTDTQYF.

The genes are TRBV2 and TRBJ1-2; no clear D gene. The CDR3 runs to 11 residues. Trimming took 6 bases from V and 2 from J, leaving 4 bases between them. Germline V CDR1 and CDR2: SNHLY, FYNNEI. The CDR3 is CASSQNYGYTF. In DNA form, the CDR3 reads TGTGCCAGCAGCCAAAACTATGGCTACACCTTC.

This clone occurred a few times. This rearrangement joins TRBV19 to TRBJ1-1, with TRBD1 identical over 7 bases. The junction had 5 bases not matched to a gene; V was cut back by 4 bases and J by 3 bases. The CDR3 extends over 14 amino acids. Germline CDR1 is LNHDA and CDR2 is SQIVND (reference sequence). DNA of the CDR3: TGTGCCAGTAGTAGCCGACAGGGACACACTGAAGCTTTCTTT. The encoded protein is CASSSRQGHTEAFF.

CDR3 in DNA: TGTGCCAGCAGTGAAGACGGCAGGGGGACAGATACGCAGTATTTT. This codes for CASSEDGRGTDTQYF. The chain links TRBV6-1 to TRBJ2-3, with 7 bases matching TRBD1. From germline, CDR1 is MNHNS and CDR2 SASEGT. CDR3 length: 15 residues. After removal of 1 base from V and 3 bases from J, the junction contained 4 bases not matched to a gene.

This clone has a handful of counts. The chain recombines TRBV29-1 with TRBJ2-1; no reliable D call. This CDR3 is built from 11 residues. The V end lost 4 bases, the J end lost 12 bases, and 13 bases lay between the germline ends. The germline gives CDR1 SQVTM, CDR2 ANQGSEA. CDR3 in DNA: TGCAGCGTTGTGACTCCGGCAAGGCAGTTCTTC. It specifies CSVVTPARQFF.

As regards this clone: The junction shows a germline mismatch at one end, possibly a read error. The chain has TRBV11-2 and TRBJ2-3; no firm D call. This CDR3 has 16 amino acids. Germline CDR1 reads SGHAT; CDR2 reads FQNNGV. The CDR3 DNA reads TGTGCCGGCAGCTCCAGGAAATCGCAGTCATCAGATACGCAGTATTTT. Protein: CAGSSRKSQSSDTQYF.

The gene calls are TRBV9 and TRBJ1-2; D is possibly TRBD1 (5 bases). The germline gives CDR1 SGDLS, CDR2 YYNGEE. The CDR3 has 13 amino acids. The V and J ends lost 3 bases and 3 bases respectively, with 9 bases between them. CDR3 residues: CASSAGRDYGYTF. The CDR3 DNA is TGTGCCAGCAGCGCGGGACGGGACTATGGCTACACCTTC.

The chain recombines TRBV5-1 with TRBJ2-3; D ambiguous. Trimming stripped 2 bases from V and 2 bases from J, with 6 bases between. The CDR3 has 13 amino acids. CDR1 and CDR2 (germline): SGHRS, YFSETQ. The CDR3 nucleotides read TGCGCCAGCAGCTTCGCCCCCACAGATACGCAGTATTTT. Encoded protein: CASSFAPTDTQYF.

This sequence joins TRBV5-1 and TRBJ2-3; 7 positions match TRBD2. Looked up from germline, CDR1 is SGHRS and CDR2 is YFSETQ. V lost 0 bases, J lost 2 bases, and 3 bases stayed unmatched. This CDR3 has 15 amino acids. CDR3 sequence (DNA): TGCGCCAGCAGCTTGGGGACTAGACACACAGATACGCAGTATTTT. Translated: CASSLGTRHTDTQYF.

This clone was counted only a few times. The CDR3 loop reads CASRISGRTYEQYF. CDR3 DNA sequence: TGTGCCAGCAGGATTAGCGGAAGGACCTACGAGCAGTACTTC. This chain connects TRBV2 to TRBJ2-7; D might be TRBD2 (6 bases). The V end was cut by 6 bases, the J end by 2 bases, with 14 bases between. The CDR3 runs to 14 residues. Germline V gene lookup returns CDR1 SNHLY and CDR2 FYNNEI.

This clone turned up a few times. In DNA, the CDR3 is TGTGCCAGCAGTTATGGTGATTCACCCCTCCACTTT. Its protein product is CASSYGDSPLHF. The chain joins TRBV6-1 to TRBJ1-6; D is ambiguous. This CDR3 region has 12 residues. Germline assignment: CDR1 MNHNS and CDR2 SASEGT. Between the trimmed V and J ends, which lost 5 bases and 8 bases, there was a span of 7 bases.

The rearrangement links TRBV4-3 to TRBJ2-5, with D uncertain. The CDR3 consists of 14 residues. The germline gives CDR1 LGHNA, CDR2 YSLEER. V was cut by 0 bases and J by 2 bases, with 7 bases left in between. The CDR3 reads CASSQDWSQETQYF. The CDR3 region has the DNA TGCGCCAGCAGCCAAGACTGGAGTCAAGAGACCCAGTACTTC.

This chain joins TRBV5-6 and TRBJ2-1, with D perhaps TRBD1 (5 bases). The germline gives CDR1 SGHDT, CDR2 YYEEEE. V was pared by 4 bases and J by 11 bases, with 16 bases between. This CDR3 contains 13 residues. The CDR3 spells CASSVPPGIQQFF. The DNA for the CDR3 is TGTGCCAGCAGCGTACCCCCAGGGATCCAGCAGTTCTTC.

Details on this clone: At one of its ends the junction is not consistent with the germline gene, which may arise from a read error. This chain joins TRBV28 and TRBJ1-2, with D hard to call. The germline V gene encodes CDR1 MDHEN and CDR2 SYDVKM. The CDR3 totals 13 residues. The CDR3 loop is CATSLRTDYGYTF. The DNA for the CDR3 is TGTGCCACCAGTTTAAGGACCGACTATGGCTACACCTTC.

This sequence joins TRBV10-1 and TRBJ1-5; no reliable D call. The CDR3 is made up of 15 amino acids. The germline CDR1 and CDR2 sequences are WNHNN and SYGVQD (reference sequence). With 6 bases removed from V and 2 bases from J, the gap between germline ends came to 14 bases. CDR3 sequence (DNA): TGCGCCAGCAGAACAATGGTCATACGCAATCAGCCCCAGCATTTT. Protein product: CASRTMVIRNQPQHF.

This chain connects TRBV7-3 to TRBJ1-1; the D is unclear. The germline V gene has CDR1 SGHTA and CDR2 FQGTGA. V lost 2 bases, J lost 5 bases, and 9 bases lay in between. The CDR3 sequence is 13 residues long. DNA for the CDR3: TGTGCCAGCAGCTTAGAGGCTAGGACTGAAGCTTTCTTT. Translated: CASSLEARTEAFF.

This clone was picked up one time. The rearrangement joins TRBV21-1 to TRBJ2-1. TRBV21-1 is a recognized pseudogene. This CDR3 comprises 19 residues. CDR3 loop: CASSKMPFQELGSYNEQFF. The CDR3 DNA is TGTGCCAGCAGCAAAATGCCCTTTCAAGAGCTGGGGTCCTACAATGAGCAGTTCTTC.